Listed below are T cell receptor beta chains from one sample, sequenced in a study of CD8+ T cells in alopecia areata. This table comes from immunoSEQ multiplex PCR, and its TCRdb copy is limited to in-frame clones, with some not included. The table lists around 120,000 clones, roughly 50% of them singletons. Source: CD8+ T cells sorted from blood, taken at week 4, from a patient treated with tofacitinib. These TCRs come from a human donor with alopecia areata. The CDR3 runs from the conserved cysteine through the conserved F or W. D genes are given only for firm matches. Clone sizes are given selectively: once, few, many, or a class where the clone is expanded.

-,TRBJ1-1,few,TRBV29-1,CSAAGETEAFF,TGCAGCGCCGCAGGGGAAACTGAAGCTTTCTTT
TRBD1,TRBJ1-2,-,TRBV30,CAWTRTGSDGYTF,TGTGCCTGGACTCGGACAGGTTCGGATGGCTACACCTTC
-,TRBJ2-2,-,TRBV2,CAHQNTLNTGELFF,TGTGCCCACCAAAATACCCTGAACACCGGGGAGCTGTTTTTT
TRBD1,TRBJ1-4,-,TRBV7-9,CASSPTDRAKLFF,TGTGCCAGCAGCCCCACCGACAGGGCAAAACTGTTTTTT
-,TRBJ1-1,-,TRBV30,CAWSPDGRAWRDTEAFF,TGTGCCTGGAGTCCCGACGGCAGGGCGTGGAGGGACACTGAAGCTTTCTTT
TRBD1,TRBJ2-7,few,TRBV29-1,CSVAWQGVYEQYF,TGCAGCGTTGCTTGGCAGGGGGTCTACGAGCAGTACTTC
TRBD1,TRBJ1-2,few,TRBV4-1,CASSHRTGINYGYTF,TGCGCCAGCAGCCATAGGACAGGGATAAACTATGGCTACACCTTC
-,TRBJ1-2,-,TRBV30,CAWIRSSLWGYTF,TGTGCCTGGATCAGGAGTTCGCTGTGGGGCTACACCTTC
TRBD2,TRBJ2-3,-,TRBV9,CASRATSGGAADTQYF,TGTGCCAGCAGAGCAACTAGCGGGGGGGCGGCAGATACGCAGTATTTT
TRBD1,TRBJ1-1,-,TRBV7-8,CASSLAGSGGNTEAFF,TGTGCCAGCAGCTTAGCGGGGTCAGGGGGGAACACTGAAGCTTTCTTT
-,TRBJ2-5,-,TRBV9,CASSGSEETQYF,TGTGCCAGCAGCGGTTCCGAGGAGACCCAGTACTTC
TRBD1,TRBJ1-6,-,TRBV19,CASSPSGGLNSPLHF,TGTGCCAGTAGTCCGTCAGGGGGCCTTAATTCACCCCTCCACTTT
-,TRBJ2-7,few,TRBV29-1,CSGGSRASYEQYF,TGCAGCGGAGGGAGCAGGGCCTCCTACGAGCAGTACTTC
TRBD1,TRBJ2-7,-,TRBV30,CAWSVQGGQGSGRYEQYF,TGTGCCTGGAGTGTACAGGGAGGACAGGGTTCGGGGAGATACGAGCAGTACTTC
-,TRBJ1-6,few,TRBV30,CAWSNNSPLHF,TGTGCCTGGAGTAATAATTCACCCCTCCACTTT
-,TRBJ1-1,-,TRBV13,CASSLAAGTTEAFF,TGTGCCAGCAGCTTAGCTGCAGGGACCACTGAAGCTTTCTTT
-,TRBJ1-2,-,TRBV18,CASSPLWGYTF,TGTGCCAGCTCACCCCTATGGGGCTACACCTTC
-,TRBJ1-5,-,TRBV28,CASSFGGGQPQHF,TGTGCCAGCAGTTTTGGGGGCGGTCAGCCCCAGCATTTT
-,TRBJ1-6,-,TRBV5-1,CASSLDRVYSPLHF,TGCGCCAGCAGCTTGGACAGGGTGTACTCACCCCTCCACTTT
-,TRBJ1-1,-,TRBV29-1,CSVLREGTEAFF,TGCAGCGTTCTGAGGGAGGGCACTGAAGCTTTCTTT
-,TRBJ1-2,-,TRBV4-1,CASSQERGFDGYTF,TGCGCCAGCAGCCAAGAAAGGGGGTTTGATGGCTACACCTTC
-,TRBJ2-7,-,TRBV30,CAWSVRGAWYEQYF,TGTGCCTGGAGTGTAAGAGGGGCGTGGTACGAGCAGTACTTC
-,TRBJ2-7,-,TRBV29-1,CSVVGVPGEQYF,TGCAGCGTTGTGGGAGTGCCGGGCGAGCAGTACTTC
-,TRBJ2-7,-,TRBV5-6,CASSHAREQYF,TGTGCCAGCAGCCACGCCCGGGAGCAGTACTTC
-,TRBJ2-7,-,TRBV23-1,CASSQSVGRSYEQYF,TGCGCCAGCAGTCAATCTGTGGGACGCTCCTACGAGCAGTACTTC
-,TRBJ2-7,-,TRBV29-1,CSVEGGRDYEQYF,TGCAGCGTTGAAGGAGGTAGGGACTACGAGCAGTACTTC
TRBD1,TRBJ1-2,few,TRBV4-1,CASSPGQGSYGYTF,TGCGCCAGCAGCCCGGGACAGGGTAGTTATGGCTACACCTTC
-,TRBJ2-1,-,TRBV29-1,CSVDYNEQFF,TGCAGCGTTGACTACAATGAGCAGTTCTTC
-,TRBJ2-7,-,TRBV27,CASSPEGLGTYEQYF,TGTGCCAGCAGTCCCGAGGGACTGGGGACCTACGAGCAGTACTTC
-,TRBJ2-7,-,TRBV13,CASSLRSGNAYEQYF,TGTGCCAGCAGCTTACGTTCCGGGAATGCCTACGAGCAGTACTTC
-,TRBJ1-1,once,TRBV29-1,CSVFIRGQQNTEAFF,TGCAGCGTGTTTATCCGCGGACAACAGAACACTGAAGCTTTCTTT
-,TRBJ2-1,-,TRBV5-1,CASSLDSAMTLIGNEQFF,TGCGCCAGCAGCTTGGACAGCGCAATGACGCTCATTGGGAATGAGCAGTTCTTC
TRBD1,TRBJ2-1,-,TRBV5-1,CASSLAGQDNEQFF,TGCGCCAGCAGCTTGGCGGGACAGGACAATGAGCAGTTCTTC
TRBD2,TRBJ2-3,few,TRBV15,CATTPNPSLGGGDTQYF,TGTGCCACCACCCCCAACCCGTCCTTGGGGGGGGGTGATACGCAGTATTTT
TRBD1,TRBJ1-6,-,TRBV27,CASSSGTDNSPLHF,TGTGCCAGCAGTTCCGGGACAGACAATTCACCCCTCCACTTT
-,TRBJ2-6,-,TRBV27,CASSFSGAASGANVLTF,TGTGCCAGCAGTTTCTCAGGGGCCGCTTCCGGGGCCAACGTCCTGACTTTC
-,TRBJ2-2,-,TRBV30,CAWSWENTGELFF,TGTGCCTGGAGTTGGGAGAACACCGGGGAGCTGTTTTTT
-,TRBJ2-7,-,TRBV6-5,CASRIGSSYEQYF,TGTGCCAGCAGAATCGGGTCTTCCTACGAGCAGTACTTC
TRBD2,TRBJ2-5,-,TRBV7-9,CASSWTRIETQYF,TGTGCCAGCAGCTGGACTAGAATTGAGACCCAGTACTTC
-,TRBJ1-5,-,TRBV18,CASSPNDQPQHF,TGTGCCAGCTCGCCAAACGATCAGCCCCAGCATTTT
-,TRBJ2-5,few,TRBV13,CASSFQETQYF,TGTGCCAGCAGCTTTCAAGAGACCCAGTACTTC
-,TRBJ2-7,-,TRBV30,CAWSGGINEQYF,TGTGCCTGGAGTGGAGGAATAAACGAGCAGTACTTC
TRBD1,TRBJ2-7,-,TRBV29-1,CSVGGQGRYEQYF,TGCAGCGTGGGGGGACAGGGGCGCTACGAGCAGTACTTC
-,TRBJ2-5,-,TRBV28,CASSLQTSQETQYF,TGTGCCAGCAGTTTACAGACTTCTCAAGAGACCCAGTACTTC
-,TRBJ2-7,-,TRBV29-1,CSVERQNYHGQYF,TGCAGCGTTGAACGCCAGAACTACCACGGGCAGTACTTC
-,TRBJ2-7,few,TRBV30,CAWTEGRSYEQYF,TGTGCCTGGACGGAGGGCCGCTCCTACGAGCAGTACTTC
TRBD1,TRBJ1-2,-,TRBV15,CATSSGTVSGYTF,TGTGCCACCAGCAGTGGGACAGTCTCTGGCTACACCTTC
-,TRBJ2-4,once,TRBV6-6,CASRVSMVGKNIQYF,TGTGCCAGCAGGGTGTCAATGGTGGGAAAAAACATTCAGTACTTC
-,TRBJ1-6,few,TRBV13,CASSLKVELDSPLHF,TGTGCCAGCAGCTTAAAGGTCGAGCTGGATTCACCCCTCCACTTT
-,TRBJ2-7,-,TRBV7-8,CASSSPSSQGGPYEQYF,TGTGCCAGCAGCTCTCCCTCCTCACAGGGAGGTCCCTACGAGCAGTACTTC
TRBD1,TRBJ2-7,-,TRBV6-4,CASSTGQDSIYEQYF,TGTGCCAGCAGTACGGGACAGGACTCAATCTACGAGCAGTACTTC
-,TRBJ2-6,-,TRBV30,CAWVMGGPKYNVLTF,TGTGCCTGGGTCATGGGGGGTCCGAAATACAACGTCCTGACTTTC